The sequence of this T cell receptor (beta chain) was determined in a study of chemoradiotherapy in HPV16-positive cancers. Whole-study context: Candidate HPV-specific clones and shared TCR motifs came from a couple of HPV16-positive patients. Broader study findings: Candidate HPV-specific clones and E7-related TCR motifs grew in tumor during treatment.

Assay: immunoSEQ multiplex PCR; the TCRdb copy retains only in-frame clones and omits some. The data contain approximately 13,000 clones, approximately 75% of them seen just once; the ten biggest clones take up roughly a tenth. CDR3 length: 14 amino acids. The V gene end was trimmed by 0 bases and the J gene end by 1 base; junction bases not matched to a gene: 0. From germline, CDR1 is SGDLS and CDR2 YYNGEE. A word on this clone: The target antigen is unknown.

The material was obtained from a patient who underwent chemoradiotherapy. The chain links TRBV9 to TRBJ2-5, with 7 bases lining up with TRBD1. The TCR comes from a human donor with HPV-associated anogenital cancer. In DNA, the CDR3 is TGTGCCAGCAGCGTAGGGGACAGCCAAGAGACCCAGTACTTC. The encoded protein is CASSVGDSQETQYF.